This TCR beta chain was identified during a study of T cell responses to AZD1222 COVID-19 vaccine. As concerns this clone: Its target is not known.

Study outcomes and limitations: Spike-wide vaccine-associated CD4 TCRs dominated at 160-218 and 743-854.

Only in-frame clones appear in the TCRdb table, and some are missing; sequencing was by immunoSEQ multiplex PCR. The sample has 95,000 to 120,000 clones; about 91% are singletons. This receptor was identified in an adult who received the AZD1222 COVID-19 vaccine. The sequences come from peripheral blood, collected 28 days after the second AZD1222 dose.

The CDR3 here is CASSPLSGELGLGYTF. CDR3 bases: TGTGCCAGCAGTCCCCTTTCCGGGGAGTTGGGGCTTGGCTACACCTTC. This rearrangement joins TRBV6-6 to TRBJ1-2, with D perhaps matching TRBD1 (5 bases). Trimming removed 5 bases at V and 7 bases at J, with 23 bases between. Germline V gene data show CDR1 as MNHNY and CDR2 as SVGAGI (reference sequence). This CDR3 has 16 residues.